The clone carrying this TCR beta chain was seen a single time. The germline gives CDR1 KGHDR, CDR2 SFDVKD. The CDR3 loop spans 12 amino acids. The V end lost 3 bases, the J end lost 10 bases, and 9 bases lay between the germline ends. This sample was taken from a study of control samples from healthy donors and cancer patients. This table comes from immunoSEQ multiplex PCR, and its TCRdb copy is limited to in-frame clones, with some not included. Found here are 95,000 to 110,000 clones, around nine tenths of them singletons; the top ten hold about 19%. The chain employs TRBV24-1 and TRBJ2-1; unclear D gene. The origin of this receptor is a man aged 60 to 75 with lung cancer. Sequencing input: PBMCs. The CDR3 nucleotides read TGTGCCACCAGTGATAACAGTTACGAGCAGTTCTTC. Translated: CATSDNSYEQFF.